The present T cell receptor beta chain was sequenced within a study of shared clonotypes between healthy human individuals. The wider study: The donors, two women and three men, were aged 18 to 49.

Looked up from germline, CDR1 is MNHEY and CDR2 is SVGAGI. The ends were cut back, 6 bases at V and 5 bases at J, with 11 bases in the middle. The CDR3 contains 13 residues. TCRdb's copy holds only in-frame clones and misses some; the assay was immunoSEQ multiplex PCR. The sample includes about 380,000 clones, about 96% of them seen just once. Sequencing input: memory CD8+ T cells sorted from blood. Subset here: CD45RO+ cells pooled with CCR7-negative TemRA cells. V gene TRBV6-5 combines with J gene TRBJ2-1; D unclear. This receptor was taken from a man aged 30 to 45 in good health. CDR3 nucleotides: TGTGCCAGCAGCCCCATAGGAGACAATGAGCAGTTCTTC. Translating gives CASSPIGDNEQFF.